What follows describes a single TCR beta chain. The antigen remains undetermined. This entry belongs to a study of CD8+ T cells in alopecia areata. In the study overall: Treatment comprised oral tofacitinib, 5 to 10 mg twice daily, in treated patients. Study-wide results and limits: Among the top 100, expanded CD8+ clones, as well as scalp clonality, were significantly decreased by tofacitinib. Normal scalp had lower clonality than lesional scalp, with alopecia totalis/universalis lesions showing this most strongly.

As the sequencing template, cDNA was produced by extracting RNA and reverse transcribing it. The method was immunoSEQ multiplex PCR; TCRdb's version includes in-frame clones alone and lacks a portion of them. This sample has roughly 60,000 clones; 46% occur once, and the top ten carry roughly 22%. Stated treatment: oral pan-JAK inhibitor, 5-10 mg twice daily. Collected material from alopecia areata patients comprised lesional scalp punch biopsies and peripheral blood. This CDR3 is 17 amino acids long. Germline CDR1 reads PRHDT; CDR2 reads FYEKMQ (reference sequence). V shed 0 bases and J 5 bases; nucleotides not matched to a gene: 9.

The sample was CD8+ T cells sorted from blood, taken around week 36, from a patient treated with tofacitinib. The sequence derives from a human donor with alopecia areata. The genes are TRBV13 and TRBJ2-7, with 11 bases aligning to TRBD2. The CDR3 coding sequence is TGTGCCAGCAGCTTAGGACTAGCGGGAGCGATGGTCCACGAGCAGTACTTC. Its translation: CASSLGLAGAMVHEQYF. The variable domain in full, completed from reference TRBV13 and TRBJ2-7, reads AAGVIQSPRHLIKEKRETATLKCYPIPRHDTVYWYQQGPGQDPQFLISFYEKMQSDKGSIPDRFSAQQFSDYHSELNMSSLELGDSALYFCASSLGLAGAMVHEQYFGPGTRLTVT.